This TCR beta chain was recorded in a study of blood T cells in healthy people across ages. Overall study results and limits: Per million T cells, the diversity of TCR beta decreased roughly linearly as age advanced. Estimates drawn from one million T cells were deemed to understate diversity.

Donors ranged from roughly 6 to 90 years old and were healthy Caucasians in Russia. The use of a sample-barcoded 5' primer and a J-beta primer mix characterized a second PCR of about 7 to 12 cycles. Every cDNA molecule bore a tag from a template-switch adaptor containing 12 random nucleotides. TCRdb independently ran MiXCR on the 5' RACE reads; one entry per CDR3 protein. The sample has fewer than 1.5 million distinct CDR3 sequences; approximately 38% are singletons. The CDR3 sequence is 13 residues long. Trimming took 6 bases from V and 1 from J, leaving 12 bases between them. Germline CDR1 SQVTM, CDR2 ANQGSEA. At least ten counts were recorded for this clonotype. Its antigen is currently unknown.

The gene calls are TRBV29-1 and TRBJ1-2; D call uncertain. This clonotype was sampled from a young woman in good health. What was sequenced was blood. The CDR3 nucleotides read TGCAGCGTGCTCGTGGGCAGTAACTATGGCTACACCTTC. Translated, it gives CSVLVGSNYGYTF.